A single sample gave rise to the 2 T cell receptor beta chains below, sequenced in a study of radiotherapy plus CTLA-4 blockade in lung cancer. Measured with immunoSEQ multiplex PCR; TCRdb has only the in-frame clones, and not every one. The sample comprises roughly 98,000 clones, about 83% of which are singletons, and approximately 14% rests with the top ten. Specimen: peripheral blood, collected from a patient treated with radiotherapy plus ipilimumab. The receptors here all came from a human donor with non-small cell lung cancer that progressed on radiotherapy plus ipilimumab.

The chain combines TRBV10-3 with TRBJ1-1, with D possibly being TRBD1 (5 bases). The CDR3 extends over 13 amino acids. Per germline, CDR1 ENHRY and CDR2 SYGVKD. V lost 6 bases to trimming and J lost 6 bases, with 14 bases between them. The CDR3, as DNA: TGTGCCATCAGCCCCCCAGGGAGGGCTGAAGCTTTCTTT. Protein: CAISPPGRAEAFF.

The chain uses TRBV27 and TRBJ1-4; TRBD1 matches 8 bases. There are 13 residues in the CDR3. V was pared by 8 bases and J by 8 bases, with 7 bases of the junction left unmatched. Germline values: CDR1 MNHEY, CDR2 SMNVEV (reference sequence). This CDR3 is CASQGQGDEKLFF. In nucleotides, the CDR3 is TGTGCCAGCCAAGGACAGGGAGACGAAAAACTGTTTTTT.